This T cell receptor (beta chain) is drawn from a study of human T cells and chemical hapten exposure. As to time point: patch test 2, 6 weeks after DPC sensitization. Described treatment: therapeutic diphenylcyclopropenone sensitization with weekly scalp DPC. The CDR3 consists of 13 residues. Germline CDR1 is DFQATT and CDR2 is SNEGSKA (reference sequence). Trimming at V came to 6 bases and at J to 6 bases, leaving 9 bases not matched to a gene. This clonotype was seen many times. TCRdb itself ran the RACE reads through MiXCR, one entry per CDR3 protein. The table lists fewer than 90,000 distinct CDR3 sequences, 6.5% to 8.5% of them singletons, with roughly 1.4% in the top ten.

Sequenced material: whole blood, taken in connection with sensitization to the hapten diphenylcyclopropenone (DPC). The chain uses TRBV20-1 and TRBJ1-2, with 8 bases aligning to TRBD1. The source of this sequence is a woman aged 25-40 years with alopecia areata. Some clones in this sample may be carry-over from other donors' samples. DNA for the CDR3: TGCAGTGCCTGGACAGGGACGGACCATGGCTACACCTTC. Protein product: CSAWTGTDHGYTF.